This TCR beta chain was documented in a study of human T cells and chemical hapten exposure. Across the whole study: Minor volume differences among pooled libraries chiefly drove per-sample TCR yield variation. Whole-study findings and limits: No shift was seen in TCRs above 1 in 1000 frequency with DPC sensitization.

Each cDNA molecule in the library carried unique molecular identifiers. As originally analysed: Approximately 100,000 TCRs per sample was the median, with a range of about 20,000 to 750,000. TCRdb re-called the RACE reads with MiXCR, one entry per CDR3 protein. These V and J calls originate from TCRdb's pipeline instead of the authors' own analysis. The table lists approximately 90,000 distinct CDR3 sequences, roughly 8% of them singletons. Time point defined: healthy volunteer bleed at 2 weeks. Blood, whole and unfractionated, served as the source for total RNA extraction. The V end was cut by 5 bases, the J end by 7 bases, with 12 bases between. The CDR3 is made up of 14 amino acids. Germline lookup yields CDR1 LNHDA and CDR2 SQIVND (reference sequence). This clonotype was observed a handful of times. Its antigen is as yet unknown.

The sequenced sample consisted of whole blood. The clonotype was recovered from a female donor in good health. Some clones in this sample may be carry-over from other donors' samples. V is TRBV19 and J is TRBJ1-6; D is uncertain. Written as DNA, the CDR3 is TGTGCCAGTAGTCCCCGAACAGTAAATTCACCCCTCCACTTT. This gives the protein CASSPRTVNSPLHF.